This T cell receptor beta chain was retrieved from a study of Ad26.COV2.S vaccination and SARS-CoV-2 variants. Looking at the study overall: Among those in the COV1001 Ad26.COV2.S trial arm was the donor.

Sample treatment: around 19 received Ad26.COV2.S at low or high dose, single or two shots; a few received placebo; per-sample allocation not given. Samples came from day 63 after the first vaccine or placebo injection. The repertoire was sequenced with immunoSEQ multiplex PCR; TCRdb's copy has only in-frame clones and lacks some. This table holds hundreds of thousands of clones, 87% found once. Germline loops: CDR1 SGHVS, CDR2 FNYEAQ. CDR3 size: 16 residues. V was cut by 1 base and J by 0 bases, with 10 bases left in between. The TCR originated in a person between 18 and 59 years old who received the Ad26.COV2.S COVID-19 vaccine or a placebo. The chain combines TRBV7-6 with TRBJ2-1; D is undetermined. Material: peripheral blood, obtained in a trial of Ad26.COV2.S vaccine versus placebo. CDR3 protein: CASSLEQTSSYNEQFF. CDR3 DNA sequence: TGTGCCAGCAGCTTAGAACAGACGAGCTCCTACAATGAGCAGTTCTTC. Full variable domain (outside the CDR3, taken from reference TRBV7-6 and TRBJ2-1): GAGVSQSPRYKVTKRGQDVALRCDPISGHVSLYWYRQALGQGPEFLTYFNYEAQQDKSGLPNDRFSAERPEGSISTLTIQRTEQRDSAMYRCASSLEQTSSYNEQFFGPGTRLTVL.